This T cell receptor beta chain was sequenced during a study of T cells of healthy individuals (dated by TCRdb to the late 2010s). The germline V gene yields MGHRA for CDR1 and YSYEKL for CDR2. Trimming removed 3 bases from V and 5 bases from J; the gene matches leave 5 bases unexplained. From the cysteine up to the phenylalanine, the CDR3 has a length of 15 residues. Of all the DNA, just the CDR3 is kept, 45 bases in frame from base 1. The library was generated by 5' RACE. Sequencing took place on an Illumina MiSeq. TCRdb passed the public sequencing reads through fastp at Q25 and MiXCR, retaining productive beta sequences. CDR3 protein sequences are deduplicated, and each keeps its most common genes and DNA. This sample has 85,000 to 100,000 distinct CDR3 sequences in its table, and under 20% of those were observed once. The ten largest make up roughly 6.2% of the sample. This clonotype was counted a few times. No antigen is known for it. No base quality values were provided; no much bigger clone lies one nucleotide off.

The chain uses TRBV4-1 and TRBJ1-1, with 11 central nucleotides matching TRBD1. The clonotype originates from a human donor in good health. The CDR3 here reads CASSQTRDRGTEAFF. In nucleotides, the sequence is TGCGCCAGCAGCCAGACCCGGGACAGGGGGACTGAAGCTTTCTTT.